This T cell receptor (beta chain) was profiled in a study of control samples from healthy donors and cancer patients. In this sample, this clone turned up a few times. TCRdb's copy holds only in-frame clones and misses some; the assay was immunoSEQ multiplex PCR. The sample lists roughly 20,000 clones; around 84% were seen once. Sequencing was done on a sample of PBMCs. This receptor was identified in a man aged 60 to 75 with colorectal cancer.

This CDR3 is CASVLGGQGALTEAFF. The CDR3 region has the DNA TGTGCCAGTGTCCTGGGGGGACAGGGGGCTCTCACTGAAGCTTTCTTT. The chain uses TRBV19 and TRBJ1-1; 12 positions match TRBD1. The ends lost 8 bases at V and 4 bases at J; junction bases unmatched: 11. Germline lookup yields CDR1 LNHDA and CDR2 SQIVND (reference sequence). The CDR3 extends over 16 amino acids.